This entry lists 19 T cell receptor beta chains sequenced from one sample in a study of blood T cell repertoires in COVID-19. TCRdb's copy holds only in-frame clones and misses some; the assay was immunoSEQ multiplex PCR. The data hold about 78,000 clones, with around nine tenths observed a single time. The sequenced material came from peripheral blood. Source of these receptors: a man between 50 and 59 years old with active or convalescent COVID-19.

The CDR3 sequence: CASSESGTNYEQYF. The CDR3 DNA follows: TGTGCCAGCAGTGAATCGGGGACTAACTACGAGCAGTACTTC. V usage is TRBV6-1 and J usage is TRBJ2-7; TRBD2 matches at 7 bases. V was pared by 2 bases and J by 3 bases, with 4 bases of the junction left unmatched. CDR3 length: 14 residues. From germline, CDR1 is MNHNS and CDR2 SASEGT.

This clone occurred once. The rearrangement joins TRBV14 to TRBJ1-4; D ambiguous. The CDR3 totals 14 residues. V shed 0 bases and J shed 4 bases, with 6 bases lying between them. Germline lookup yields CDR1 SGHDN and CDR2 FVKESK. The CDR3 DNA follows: TGTGCCAGCAGCCAAGATACGGTTAATGAAAAACTGTTTTTT. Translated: CASSQDTVNEKLFF.

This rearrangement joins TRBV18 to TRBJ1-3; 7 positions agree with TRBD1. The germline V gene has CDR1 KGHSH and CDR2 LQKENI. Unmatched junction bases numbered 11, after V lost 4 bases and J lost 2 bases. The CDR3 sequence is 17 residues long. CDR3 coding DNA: TGTGCCAGCTCACGCCTCCGGGACAGCACCCCTGGAAACACCATATATTTT. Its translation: CASSRLRDSTPGNTIYF.

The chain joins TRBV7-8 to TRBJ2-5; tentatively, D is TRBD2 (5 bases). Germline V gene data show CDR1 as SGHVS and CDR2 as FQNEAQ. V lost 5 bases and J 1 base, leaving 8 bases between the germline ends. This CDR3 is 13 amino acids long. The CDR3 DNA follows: TGTGCCAGCAGCCGACTATTCCAAGAGACCCAGTACTTC. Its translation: CASSRLFQETQYF.

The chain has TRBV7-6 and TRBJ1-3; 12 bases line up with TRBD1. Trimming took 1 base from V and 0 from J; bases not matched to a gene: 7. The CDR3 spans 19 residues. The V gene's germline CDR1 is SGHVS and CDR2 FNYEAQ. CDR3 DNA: TGTGCCAGCAGCTTAGTAGGGACAGGGGGCACCTACTCTGGAAACACCATATATTTT. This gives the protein CASSLVGTGGTYSGNTIYF. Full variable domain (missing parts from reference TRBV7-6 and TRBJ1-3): GAGVSQSPRYKVTKRGQDVALRCDPISGHVSLYWYRQALGQGPEFLTYFNYEAQQDKSGLPNDRFSAERPEGSISTLTIQRTEQRDSAMYRCASSLVGTGGTYSGNTIYFGEGSWLTVV.

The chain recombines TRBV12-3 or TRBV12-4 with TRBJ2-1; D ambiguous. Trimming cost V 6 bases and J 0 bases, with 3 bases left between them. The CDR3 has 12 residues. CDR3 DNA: TGTGCCAGCAGCCTCTCCTACAATGAGCAGTTCTTC. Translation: CASSLSYNEQFF.

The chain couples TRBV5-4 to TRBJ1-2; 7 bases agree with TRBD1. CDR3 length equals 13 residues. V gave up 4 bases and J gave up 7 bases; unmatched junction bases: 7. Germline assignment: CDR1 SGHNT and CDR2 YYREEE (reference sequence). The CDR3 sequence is CASSRTGVGGYTF. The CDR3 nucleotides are TGTGCCAGCAGCCGAACAGGGGTCGGTGGCTACACCTTC. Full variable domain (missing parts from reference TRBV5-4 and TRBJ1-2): ETGVTQSPTHLIKTRGQQVTLRCSSQSGHNTVSWYQQALGQGPQFIFQYYREEENGRGNFPPRFSGLQFPNYSSELNVNALELDDSALYLCASSRTGVGGYTFGSGTRLTVV.

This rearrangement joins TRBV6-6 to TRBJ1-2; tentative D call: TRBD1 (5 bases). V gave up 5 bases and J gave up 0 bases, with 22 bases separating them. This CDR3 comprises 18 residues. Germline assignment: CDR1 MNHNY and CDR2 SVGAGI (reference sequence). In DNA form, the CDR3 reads TGTGCCAGCAGTCGAAATAGGGGTCATGTCCCTTCTAACTATGGCTACACCTTC. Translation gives CASSRNRGHVPSNYGYTF.

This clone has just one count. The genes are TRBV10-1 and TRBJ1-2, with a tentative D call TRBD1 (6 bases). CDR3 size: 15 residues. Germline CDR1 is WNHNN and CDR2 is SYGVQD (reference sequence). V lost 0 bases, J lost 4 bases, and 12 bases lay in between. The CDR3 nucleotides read TGCGCCAGCAGTGAGTCGAGGGGGAGCATCTATGGCTACACCTTC. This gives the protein CASSESRGSIYGYTF.

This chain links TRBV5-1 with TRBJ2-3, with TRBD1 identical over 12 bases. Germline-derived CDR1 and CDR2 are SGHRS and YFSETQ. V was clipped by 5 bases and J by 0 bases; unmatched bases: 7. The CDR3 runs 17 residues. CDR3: CASSTGQGALSTDTQYF. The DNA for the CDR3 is TGCGCCAGCAGTACGGGACAGGGGGCCCTTAGCACAGATACGCAGTATTTT.

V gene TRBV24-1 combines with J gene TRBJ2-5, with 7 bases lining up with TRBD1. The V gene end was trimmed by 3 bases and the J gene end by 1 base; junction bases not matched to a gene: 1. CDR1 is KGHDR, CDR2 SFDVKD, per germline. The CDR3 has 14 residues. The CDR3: CATSDPGGQETQYF. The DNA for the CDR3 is TGTGCCACCAGTGATCCAGGGGGCCAAGAGACCCAGTACTTC.

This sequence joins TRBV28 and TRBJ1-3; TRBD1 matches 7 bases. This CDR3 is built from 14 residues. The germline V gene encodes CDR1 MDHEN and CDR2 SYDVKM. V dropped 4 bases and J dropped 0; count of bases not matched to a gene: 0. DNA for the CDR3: TGTGCCAGCAGTTCAGGGGGCTCTGGAAACACCATATATTTT. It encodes CASSSGGSGNTIYF.

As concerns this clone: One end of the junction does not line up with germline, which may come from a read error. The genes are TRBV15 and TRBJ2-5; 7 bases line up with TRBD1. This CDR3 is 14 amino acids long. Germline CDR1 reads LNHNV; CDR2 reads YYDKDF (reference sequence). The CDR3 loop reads CATSRAAGTEPQYF. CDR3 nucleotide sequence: TGTGCCACCAGCAGAGCGGCAGGGACAGAGCCCCAGTACTTC.

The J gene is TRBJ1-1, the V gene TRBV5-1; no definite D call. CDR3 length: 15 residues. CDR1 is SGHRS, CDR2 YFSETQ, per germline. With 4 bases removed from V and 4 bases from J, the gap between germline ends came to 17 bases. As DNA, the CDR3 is TGCGCCAGCAGCACCTTCTTTGGTGCGGGCACTGAAGCTTTCTTT. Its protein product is CASSTFFGAGTEAFF.

The CDR3 region has the DNA TGTGCCAGCAGTTTGACGGGGGGGCTCACAGATACGCAGTATTTT. Translating gives CASSLTGGLTDTQYF. This sequence joins TRBV6-4 and TRBJ2-3, with 8 bases identical to TRBD2. Germline loops: CDR1 MRHNA, CDR2 SNTAGT. Losses at the gene ends were 5 bases for V and 2 bases for J; bases not matched to a gene: 6. This CDR3 comprises 15 residues.

The CDR3 DNA is TGTGCCAGTAGTTTCCAGGGGGGCGCAGATACGCAGTATTTT. It is translated as CASSFQGGADTQYF. This rearrangement joins TRBV19 to TRBJ2-3; D is possibly TRBD1 (7 bases). Trimming cost V 5 bases and J 4 bases, with 13 bases left between them. CDR1 is LNHDA, CDR2 SQIVND, per germline (reference sequence). The CDR3 length is 14 residues.

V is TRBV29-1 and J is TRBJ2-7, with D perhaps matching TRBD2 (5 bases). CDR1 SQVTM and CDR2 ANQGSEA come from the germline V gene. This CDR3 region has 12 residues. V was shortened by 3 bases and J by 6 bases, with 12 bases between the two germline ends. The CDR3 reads CSVEREFGEQYF. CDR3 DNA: TGCAGCGTTGAGAGGGAGTTTGGCGAGCAGTACTTC.

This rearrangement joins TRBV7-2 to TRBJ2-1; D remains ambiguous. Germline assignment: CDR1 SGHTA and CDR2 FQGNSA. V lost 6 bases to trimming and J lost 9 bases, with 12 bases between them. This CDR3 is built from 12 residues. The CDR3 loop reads CASRPLVGEQFF. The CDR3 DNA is TGTGCCAGCAGGCCCCTAGTTGGTGAGCAGTTCTTC.

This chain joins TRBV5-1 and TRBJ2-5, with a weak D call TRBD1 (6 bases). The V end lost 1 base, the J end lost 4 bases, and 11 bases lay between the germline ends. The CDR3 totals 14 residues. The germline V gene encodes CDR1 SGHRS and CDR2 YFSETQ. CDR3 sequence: CASSLPGRGETQYF. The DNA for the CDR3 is TGCGCCAGCAGCTTGCCCGGCAGGGGAGAGACCCAGTACTTC.